Below are 31 T cell receptor beta chains sequenced from a single sample in a study of glioma-infiltrating T cells after dendritic cell vaccination. Profiled with immunoSEQ multiplex PCR; TCRdb holds only in-frame clones, not every one. The table includes around 32,000 clones, 90% detected once. Sequenced material: blood, taken before dendritic cell vaccination. The receptors were gathered from a human donor with glioblastoma.

The chain has TRBV18 and TRBJ2-7, with no clear D. With 3 bases removed from V and 4 bases from J, the gap between germline ends came to 10 bases. The germline V gene encodes CDR1 KGHSH and CDR2 LQKENI. The CDR3 loop spans 13 amino acids. Here the CDR3 reads CASSPALEYEQYF. The CDR3 coding sequence is TGTGCCAGCTCACCCGCGTTAGAGTACGAGCAGTACTTC. The full variable domain, with the rest looked up from reference TRBV18 and TRBJ2-7, is NAGVMQNPRHLVRRRGQEARLRCSPMKGHSHVYWYRQLPEEGLKFMVYLQKENIIDESGMPKERFSAEFPKEGPSILRIQQVVRGDSAAYFCASSPALEYEQYFGPGTRLTVT.

The chain uses TRBV19 and TRBJ2-7, with 14 positions matching TRBD2. Trimming took 6 bases from V and 2 from J; bases not matched to a gene: 0. Germline V gene sequence: CDR1 LNHDA, CDR2 SQIVND (reference sequence). This CDR3 is 14 amino acids long. The CDR3 DNA sequence: TGTGCCAGTAGGACTAGCGGGGGGGCCTACGAGCAGTACTTC. Translation: CASRTSGGAYEQYF.

This chain links TRBV14 with TRBJ1-2; D gene unclear. Germline V lookup: CDR1 SGHDN, CDR2 FVKESK. There are 12 residues in the CDR3. V shed 6 bases and J shed 7 bases, with 12 bases lying between them. The CDR3 is CASSYRRSGYTF. CDR3 sequence (DNA): TGTGCCAGCAGTTACCGTAGATCTGGCTACACCTTC.

The chain carries TRBV6-1 and TRBJ2-7; TRBD2 agrees at 11 bases. Germline V gives CDR1 MNHNS, CDR2 SASEGT. This CDR3 contains 15 residues. Trimming removed 5 bases from V and 3 bases from J; junction bases left unmatched: 6. CDR3 region: CASSSGTSGFYEQYF. CDR3 coding DNA: TGTGCCAGCAGTTCCGGGACTAGCGGTTTCTACGAGCAGTACTTC.

The count of this clone is one. The genes are TRBV15 and TRBJ1-4; D unclear. There are 16 residues in the CDR3. Germline loops: CDR1 LNHNV, CDR2 YYDKDF (reference sequence). V was trimmed by 5 bases and J by 4 bases, leaving 17 bases between them. CDR3 sequence (DNA): TGTGCCACCAGCGGATCTGGAGGAGTTGGTAATGAAAAACTGTTTTTT. This translates into CATSGSGGVGNEKLFF.

The genes are TRBV7-2 and TRBJ1-2, with D perhaps matching TRBD1 (6 bases). The CDR3 spans 15 residues. Germline CDR1 is SGHTA and CDR2 is FQGNSA. V was pared by 5 bases and J by 4 bases, with 17 bases between. The CDR3 DNA reads TGTGCCAGCAGCCCCCGTCAGGGAGGGGGCTATGGCTACACCTTC. This encodes CASSPRQGGGYGYTF.

DNA of the CDR3: TGTGCCAGCAGCCAACAACTTAGCTCCTATAATTCACCCCTCCACTTT. This encodes CASSQQLSSYNSPLHF. The V call is TRBV4-2, the J call TRBJ1-6; the D is unclear. In germline, CDR1 is LGHNA, CDR2 YNFKEQ. The CDR3 loop spans 16 amino acids. The germline V and J ends were trimmed by 2 bases and 0 bases, with 8 bases remaining between them.

The rearrangement uses TRBV29-1 and TRBJ2-7; D is perhaps TRBD2 (6 bases). CDR3 length: 13 residues. Germline-derived CDR1 and CDR2 are SQVTM and ANQGSEA. V lost 2 bases, J lost 2 bases, and 10 bases lay in between. The CDR3 sequence is CSVEITGAYEQYF. The CDR3, as DNA: TGCAGCGTTGAAATAACGGGGGCCTACGAGCAGTACTTC.

The chain employs TRBV7-9 and TRBJ2-5; 13 bases line up with TRBD2. Trimming removed 5 bases from V and 1 base from J; junction bases left unmatched: 7. The CDR3 loop spans 17 amino acids. The germline gives CDR1 SEHNR, CDR2 FQNEAQ (reference sequence). This CDR3 is CASSLGRTSGGQETQYF. DNA for the CDR3: TGTGCCAGCAGCCTCGGGAGGACTAGCGGGGGCCAAGAGACCCAGTACTTC.

V and J are TRBV7-2 and TRBJ1-5; D possibly corresponds to TRBD1 (5 bases). The germline V and J ends were trimmed by 3 bases and 0 bases, with 6 bases remaining between them. The germline V gene encodes CDR1 SGHTA and CDR2 FQGNSA. The CDR3 has 14 amino acids. Here the CDR3 reads CASSFQGSNQPQHF. The CDR3 nucleotides read TGTGCCAGCAGCTTCCAGGGTAGCAATCAGCCCCAGCATTTT.

The J gene is TRBJ1-3, the V gene TRBV5-1, with D unresolved. Trimming removed 4 bases at V and 0 bases at J, with 8 bases between. The length of the CDR3 is 14 residues. Germline CDR1 and CDR2: SGHRS and YFSETQ. The CDR3 spells CASSVGSSGNTIYF. In nucleotides, the CDR3 is TGCGCCAGCAGCGTTGGGAGCTCTGGAAACACCATATATTTT.

The rearrangement links TRBV5-1 to TRBJ1-1; D unresolved. Trimming took 4 bases from V and 3 from J, leaving 13 bases between them. The CDR3 is 14 amino acids. Germline V gene data show CDR1 as SGHRS and CDR2 as YFSETQ. The chain's CDR3 is CASSAIQADTEAFF. CDR3 sequence (DNA): TGCGCCAGCAGCGCCATCCAAGCGGACACTGAAGCTTTCTTT.

The V gene is TRBV6-5, the J gene TRBJ1-3; a weak D match, TRBD1 (5 bases). Germline CDR1 reads MNHEY; CDR2 reads SVGAGI. Trimming removed 0 bases at V and 1 base at J, with 10 bases between. CDR3 length equals 16 residues. CDR3 coding DNA: TGTGCCAGCAGTTACTCCAGGGAGGGGTCTGGAAACACCATATATTTT. Protein product: CASSYSREGSGNTIYF.

A word on this clone: Other DNA sequences in the same sample also yield this CDR3. The V and J genes are TRBV2 and TRBJ2-5; possibly TRBD2 for D (6 bases). Germline lookup yields CDR1 SNHLY and CDR2 FYNNEI. Deletions cut 6 bases from V and 1 base from J, with 15 bases between. The length of the CDR3 is 15 residues. CDR3 loop: CASRAADGGQETQYF. The CDR3 region has the DNA TGTGCCAGCAGGGCAGCGGACGGGGGCCAAGAGACCCAGTACTTC.

The chain has TRBV27 and TRBJ2-7; no reliable D call. CDR3 length: 14 amino acids. Germline assignment: CDR1 MNHEY and CDR2 SMNVEV (reference sequence). The V end lost 5 bases, the J end lost 3 bases, and 14 bases lay between the germline ends. The CDR3 DNA follows: TGTGCCAGCAGTGGTCAGGAATCCGGCTACGAGCAGTACTTC. Protein sequence: CASSGQESGYEQYF.

V usage is TRBV6-1 and J usage is TRBJ2-5; 8 bases fit TRBD2. J was trimmed by 4 bases and V by 2 bases; bases with no gene match: 9. The CDR3 covers 16 residues. CDR1 and CDR2 (germline): MNHNS, SASEGT. CDR3 nucleotides: TGTGCCAGCAGTGAATTAGGTAGCGGGGTTGGAGAGACCCAGTACTTC. Its translation: CASSELGSGVGETQYF.

The V and J genes are TRBV7-9 and TRBJ1-1; D gene ambiguous. CDR1 and CDR2 (germline): SEHNR, FQNEAQ (reference sequence). V was shortened by 2 bases and J by 0 bases, with 7 bases between the two germline ends. The CDR3 extends over 14 amino acids. The CDR3 sequence is CASSLTQMNTEAFF. CDR3 nucleotides: TGTGCCAGCAGCTTAACACAGATGAACACTGAAGCTTTCTTT.

The genes are TRBV2 and TRBJ2-5; 13 nucleotides line up with TRBD2. Trimming took 6 bases from V and 2 from J; bases not matched to a gene: 6. The germline gives CDR1 SNHLY, CDR2 FYNNEI. The CDR3 runs to 16 residues. Written as DNA, the CDR3 is TGTGCCAGCAGGGACCCGGGACTAGCGGGGCAAGAGACCCAGTACTTC. This translates into CASRDPGLAGQETQYF.

This clone was seen once. This chain joins TRBV5-1 and TRBJ1-3, with TRBD1 as a possible D gene (6 bases). V was pared by 0 bases and J by 2 bases, with 6 bases between. The CDR3 loop spans 14 amino acids. The germline gives CDR1 SGHRS, CDR2 YFSETQ. This CDR3 reads CASSLAGAGNTIYF. CDR3 nucleotide sequence: TGCGCCAGCAGCTTGGCAGGGGCTGGAAACACCATATATTTT. The entire variable domain, with the rest obtained from reference TRBV5-1 and TRBJ1-3, is as follows: KAGVTQTPRYLIKTRGQQVTLSCSPISGHRSVSWYQQTPGQGLQFLFEYFSETQRNKGNFPGRFSGRQFSNSRSEMNVSTLELGDSALYLCASSLAGAGNTIYFGEGSWLTVV.

The V gene is TRBV4-1, the J gene TRBJ1-1, with D maybe TRBD1 (5 bases). Per germline, CDR1 MGHRA and CDR2 YSYEKL. The CDR3 extends over 16 amino acids. The ends were cut back, 2 bases at V and 0 bases at J, with 13 bases in the middle. The CDR3 DNA sequence: TGCGCCAGCAGCCAACCGGGGGGGGGTATGAACACTGAAGCTTTCTTT. Its translation: CASSQPGGGMNTEAFF.

This clone was detected once. V gene TRBV19 combines with J gene TRBJ2-2; 7 positions match TRBD2. V shed 5 bases and J 4 bases; nucleotides not matched to a gene: 7. The CDR3 contains 15 residues. Germline loops: CDR1 LNHDA, CDR2 SQIVND (reference sequence). CDR3 residues: CASSYWEGSTGELFF. The DNA for the CDR3 is TGTGCCAGTAGTTACTGGGAGGGCAGCACCGGGGAGCTGTTTTTT.

This clone was seen once. J is TRBJ1-1 and V is TRBV7-9; possible D gene TRBD1, 5 bases. The CDR3 covers 14 residues. Trimming took off 3 bases at V and 6 bases at J, with 14 bases between the two ends. CDR1 SEHNR and CDR2 FQNEAQ come from the germline V gene (reference sequence). The CDR3 DNA follows: TGTGCCAGCAGCTTTTTTGGGGGGACGGCTGAAGCTTTCTTT. It is translated as CASSFFGGTAEAFF.

The chain has TRBV10-1 and TRBJ1-1; no definite D call. Trimming took 0 bases from V and 5 from J, leaving 10 bases between them. CDR1 is WNHNN, CDR2 SYGVQD, per germline (reference sequence). The CDR3 consists of 14 residues. The CDR3 reads CASSESFRETEAFF. The CDR3 nucleotides read TGCGCCAGCAGTGAGTCGTTCCGCGAGACTGAAGCTTTCTTT.

This clone came up a few times. Within the sample, other DNA sequences also encode this same CDR3. This chain uses TRBV2 with TRBJ1-6, with 8 bases aligning to TRBD1. CDR1 is SNHLY and CDR2 is FYNNEI in the germline V gene. The CDR3 loop spans 14 amino acids. V was pared by 4 bases and J by 10 bases, with 6 bases of the junction left unmatched. CDR3 DNA: TGTGCCAGCAGTGCAGGGGGCTCTACGTCACCCCTCCACTTT. It encodes CASSAGGSTSPLHF.

This rearrangement joins TRBV6-5 to TRBJ1-5; a possible D gene is TRBD1 (5 bases). Per the germline V gene, CDR1 is MNHEY and CDR2 is SVGAGI. This CDR3 is 12 amino acids long. The V and J ends lost 5 bases and 7 bases respectively, with 9 bases between them. CDR3 sequence reads: CASSRGRQPQHF. In DNA form, the CDR3 reads TGTGCCAGCAGTAGGGGAAGACAGCCCCAGCATTTT.

The V call is TRBV9, the J call TRBJ2-3; 12 bases agree with TRBD2. This CDR3 is 14 amino acids long. The germline V gene encodes CDR1 SGDLS and CDR2 YYNGEE. V lost 4 bases and J lost 3; bases outside the gene matches: 0. CDR3 sequence reads: CASSLAGGTDTQYF. The DNA of the CDR3 is TGTGCCAGCAGCCTAGCGGGGGGGACAGATACGCAGTATTTT.

The rearrangement uses TRBV6-4 and TRBJ2-3, with 8 bases matching TRBD2. The J segment lost 1 base and the V segment lost 6 bases, leaving 3 bases of the junction unmatched. The length of the CDR3 is 14 residues. Germline CDR1 reads MRHNA; CDR2 reads SNTAGT. CDR3 coding DNA: TGTGCCAGCAGCGTTAGCGGGGGCACAGATACGCAGTATTTT. Protein sequence: CASSVSGGTDTQYF.

This chain uses TRBV19 with TRBJ2-5; 10 bases agree with TRBD1. V gave up 2 bases and J gave up 5 bases; unmatched junction bases: 5. The CDR3 is 15 amino acids. CDR1 LNHDA and CDR2 SQIVND come from the germline V gene (reference sequence). CDR3 residues: CASSISGTGVETQYF. CDR3 sequence (DNA): TGTGCCAGTAGTATAAGTGGGACAGGGGTGGAGACCCAGTACTTC. The full variable domain, rest sourced from reference TRBV19 and TRBJ2-5, is DGGITQSPKYLFRKEGQNVTLSCEQNLNHDAMYWYRQDPGQGLRLIYYSQIVNDFQKGDIAEGYSVSREKKESFPLTVTSAQKNPTAFYLCASSISGTGVETQYFGPGTRLLVL.

This chain connects TRBV30 to TRBJ1-2; 10 bases line up with TRBD1. The CDR3 covers 13 residues. V gave up 5 bases and J gave up 8 bases; unmatched junction bases: 8. The V gene's germline CDR1 is GTSNPN and CDR2 SVGIG (reference sequence). CDR3 coding DNA: TGTGCCTGGTCCGCCGGGACAGGGGACGGCTACACCTTC. Encoded protein: CAWSAGTGDGYTF.

This chain uses TRBV2 with TRBJ2-3, with 10 nucleotides matching TRBD2. V shed 6 bases, J shed 1 base, and the junction held 4 bases outside the gene matches. Germline CDR1 and CDR2: SNHLY and FYNNEI. The CDR3 spans 15 residues. The CDR3 DNA is TGTGCCAGCAGCCCAGGACTAGCGGGCACAGATACGCAGTATTTT. This encodes CASSPGLAGTDTQYF. The full variable domain, completed using reference TRBV2 and TRBJ2-3, is EPEVTQTPSHQVTQMGQEVILRCVPISNHLYFYWYRQILGQKVEFLVSFYNNEISEKSEIFDDQFSVERPDGSNFTLKIRSTKLEDSAMYFCASSPGLAGTDTQYFGPGTRLTVL.

The CDR3 loop is CASSEVAGGPGETQYF. CDR3 in DNA: TGTGCCAGCAGTGAAGTAGCGGGGGGGCCTGGAGAGACCCAGTACTTC. The rearrangement links TRBV2 to TRBJ2-5; TRBD2 agrees at 11 bases. This CDR3 is 16 amino acids long. Germline loops: CDR1 SNHLY, CDR2 FYNNEI. The junction had 5 bases not matched to a gene; V was cut back by 1 base and J by 4 bases.